This record covers a single T cell receptor (beta chain). TCR beta cDNA was made from 500 ng total RNA with a constant-region primer. Libraries for TCR beta were built through three nested multiplex PCR rounds, which together made up a slightly modified ARM-PCR procedure. Rounds one and two of PCR, each of 10 to 11 cycles, were primed with TRBV1-TRBV30 forward primers and a C-beta reverse primer. TCRdb used MiXCR to reprocess the multiplex PCR reads, holding one entry per CDR3 protein. The data contain 95,000 to 150,000 distinct CDR3 sequences, 65% of them singletons. V was cut by 1 base and J by 5 bases, with 15 bases left in between. Germline V gene sequence: CDR1 SGHRS, CDR2 YFSETQ. The CDR3 is made up of 16 amino acids. This record belongs to a study of tumor-infiltrating lymphocytes in primary liver carcinoma. Each 20-30 mg portion of unsorted bulk tissue served as the source for co-extraction of RNA and DNA.

The sequenced sample was liver tumor tissue from sampling region 1. Subset: tumor region T1, superior pole. The origin of this receptor is a woman aged 60-70 years with primary liver carcinoma and hepatitis B virus infection. The chain has TRBV5-1 and TRBJ2-2, with a tentative D call TRBD1 (5 bases). CDR3 coding DNA: TGCGCCAGCAGCTTGTCTAAGGGGCCAGGGACCGGGGAGCTGTTTTTT. Translated: CASSLSKGPGTGELFF.